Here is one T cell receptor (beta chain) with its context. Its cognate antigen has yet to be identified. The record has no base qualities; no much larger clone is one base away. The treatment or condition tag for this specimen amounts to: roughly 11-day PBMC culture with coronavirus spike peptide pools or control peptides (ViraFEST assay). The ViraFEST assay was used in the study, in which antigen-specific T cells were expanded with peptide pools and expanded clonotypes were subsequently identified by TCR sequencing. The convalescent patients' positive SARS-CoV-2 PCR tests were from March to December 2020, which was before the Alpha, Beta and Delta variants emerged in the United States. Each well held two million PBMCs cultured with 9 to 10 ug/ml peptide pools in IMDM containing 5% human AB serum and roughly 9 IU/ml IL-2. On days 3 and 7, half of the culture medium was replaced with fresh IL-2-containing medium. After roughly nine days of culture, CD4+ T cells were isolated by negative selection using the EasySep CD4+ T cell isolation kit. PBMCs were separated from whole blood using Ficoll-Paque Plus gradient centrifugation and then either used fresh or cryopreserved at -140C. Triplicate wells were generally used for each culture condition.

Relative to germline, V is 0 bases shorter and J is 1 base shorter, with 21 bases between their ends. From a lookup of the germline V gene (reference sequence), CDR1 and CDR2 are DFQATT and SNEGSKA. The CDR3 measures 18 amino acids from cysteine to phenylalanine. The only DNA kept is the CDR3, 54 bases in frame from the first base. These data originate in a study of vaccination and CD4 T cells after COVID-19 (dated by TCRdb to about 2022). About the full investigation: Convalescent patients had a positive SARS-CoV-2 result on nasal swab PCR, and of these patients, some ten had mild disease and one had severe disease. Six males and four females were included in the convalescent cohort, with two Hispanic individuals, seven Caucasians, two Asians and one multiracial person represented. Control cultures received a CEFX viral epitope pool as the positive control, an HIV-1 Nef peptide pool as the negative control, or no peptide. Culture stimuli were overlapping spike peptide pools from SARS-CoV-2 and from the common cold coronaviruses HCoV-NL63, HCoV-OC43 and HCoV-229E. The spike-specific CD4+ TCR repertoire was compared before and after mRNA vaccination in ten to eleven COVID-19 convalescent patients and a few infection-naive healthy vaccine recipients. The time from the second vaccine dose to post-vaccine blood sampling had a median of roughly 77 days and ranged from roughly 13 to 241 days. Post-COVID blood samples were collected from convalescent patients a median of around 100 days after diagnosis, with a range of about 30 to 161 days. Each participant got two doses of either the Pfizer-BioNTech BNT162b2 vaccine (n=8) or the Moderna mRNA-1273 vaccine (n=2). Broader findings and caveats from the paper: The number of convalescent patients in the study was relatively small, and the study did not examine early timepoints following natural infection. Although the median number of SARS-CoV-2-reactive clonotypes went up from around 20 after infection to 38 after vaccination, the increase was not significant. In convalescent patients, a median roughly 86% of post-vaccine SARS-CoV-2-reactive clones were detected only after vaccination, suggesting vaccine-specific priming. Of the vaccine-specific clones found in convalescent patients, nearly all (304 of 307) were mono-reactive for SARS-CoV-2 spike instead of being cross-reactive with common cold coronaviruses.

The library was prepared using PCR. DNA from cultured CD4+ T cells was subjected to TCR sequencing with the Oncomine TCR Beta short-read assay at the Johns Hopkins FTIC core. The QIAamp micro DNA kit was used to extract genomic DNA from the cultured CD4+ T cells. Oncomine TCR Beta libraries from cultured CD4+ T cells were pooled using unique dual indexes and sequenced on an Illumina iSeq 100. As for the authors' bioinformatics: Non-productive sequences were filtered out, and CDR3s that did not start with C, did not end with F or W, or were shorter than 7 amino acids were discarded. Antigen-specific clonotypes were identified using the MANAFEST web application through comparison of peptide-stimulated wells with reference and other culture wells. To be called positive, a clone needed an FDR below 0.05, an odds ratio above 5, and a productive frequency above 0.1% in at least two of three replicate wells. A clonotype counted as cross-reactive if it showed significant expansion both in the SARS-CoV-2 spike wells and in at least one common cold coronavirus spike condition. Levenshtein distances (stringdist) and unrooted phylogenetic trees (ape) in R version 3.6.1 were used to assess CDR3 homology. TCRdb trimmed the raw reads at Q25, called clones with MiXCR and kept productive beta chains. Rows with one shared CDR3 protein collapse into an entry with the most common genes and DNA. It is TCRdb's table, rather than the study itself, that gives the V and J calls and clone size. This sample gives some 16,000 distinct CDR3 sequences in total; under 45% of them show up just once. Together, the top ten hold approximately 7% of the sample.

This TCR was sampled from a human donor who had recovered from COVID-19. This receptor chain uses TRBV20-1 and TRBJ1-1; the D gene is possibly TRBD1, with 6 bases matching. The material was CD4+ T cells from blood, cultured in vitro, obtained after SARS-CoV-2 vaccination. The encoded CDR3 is CSARDLVRGTLENTEAFF. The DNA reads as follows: TGCAGTGCTAGAGATTTGGTTCGGGGGACACTGGAGAACACTGAAGCTTTCTTT.